The clone carrying this T cell receptor (beta chain) was observed a handful of times. In the study's own analysis: Amplification of reference gene primers provided the estimated nucleated cell counts. Produced via immunoSEQ multiplex PCR; TCRdb's table is partial and in-frame only. V, J and clone size are taken as reported in that table, and D and trimming were inferred from the DNA itself. The table lists about 130,000 clones, 84% of them singletons, with less than 15% in the top ten. This sample was taken from a study of blood T cell repertoires in COVID-19. Turning to the study itself: T cells, B-cell-depleted T cells, or PBMCs provided the cDNA or gDNA that served as material.

With 6 bases removed from V and 7 bases from J, the gap between germline ends came to 16 bases. Per germline, CDR1 MDHEN and CDR2 SYDVKM. The CDR3 sequence is 15 residues long. Sequenced input: peripheral blood. The sequence was obtained from a woman between 55 and 75 years old with acute or convalescent COVID-19. V usage is TRBV28 and J usage is TRBJ1-6, with a possible D match to TRBD1 (6 bases). The CDR3 protein is CASSFTGYGNSPLHF. The CDR3 coding sequence is TGTGCCAGCAGCTTCACAGGGTATGGGAATTCACCCCTCCACTTT.